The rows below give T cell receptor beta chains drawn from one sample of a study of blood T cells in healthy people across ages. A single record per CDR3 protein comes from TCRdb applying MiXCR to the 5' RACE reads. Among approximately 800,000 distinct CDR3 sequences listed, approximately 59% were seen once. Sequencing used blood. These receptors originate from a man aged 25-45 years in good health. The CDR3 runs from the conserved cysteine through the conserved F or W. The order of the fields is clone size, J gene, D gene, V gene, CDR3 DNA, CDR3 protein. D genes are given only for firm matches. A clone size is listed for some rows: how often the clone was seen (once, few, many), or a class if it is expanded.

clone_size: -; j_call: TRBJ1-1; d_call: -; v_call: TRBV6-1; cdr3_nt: TGTGCCAGCATTAGTACCCGTCGGACTGAAGCTTTCTTT; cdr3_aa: CASISTRRTEAFF
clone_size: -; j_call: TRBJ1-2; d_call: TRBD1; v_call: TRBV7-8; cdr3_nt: TGTGCCAGCAGCTTAGCGGCAGGGGGCGTTTATGGCTACACCTTC; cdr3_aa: CASSLAAGGVYGYTF
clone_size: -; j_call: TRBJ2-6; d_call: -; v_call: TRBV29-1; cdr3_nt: TGCAGCGTTCAAACAGCGGCCAGGGCGGGGGCCAACGTTCTGACTTTC; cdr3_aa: CSVQTAARAGANVLTF
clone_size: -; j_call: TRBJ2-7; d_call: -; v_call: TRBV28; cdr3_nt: TGTGCCAGCAGTTTACGCAGGGTTGGCAACTACGAGCAGTACTTC; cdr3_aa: CASSLRRVGNYEQYF
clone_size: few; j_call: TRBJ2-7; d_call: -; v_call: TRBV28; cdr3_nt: TGTGCCAGCAGTATCCGGTACGAGCAGTACTTC; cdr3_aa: CASSIRYEQYF
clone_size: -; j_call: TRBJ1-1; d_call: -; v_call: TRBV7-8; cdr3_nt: TGTGCCAGCAGCCCCGGCCGACAGACGAACACTGAAGCTTTCTTT; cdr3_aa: CASSPGRQTNTEAFF
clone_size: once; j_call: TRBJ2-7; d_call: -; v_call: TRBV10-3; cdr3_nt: TGTGCCATCAGTGAGTCGAAGGTAGTTAGCTCCTACGAGCAGTACTTC; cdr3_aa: CAISESKVVSSYEQYF
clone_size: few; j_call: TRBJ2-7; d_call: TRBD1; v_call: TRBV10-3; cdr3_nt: TGTGCCATCAGTGAGTCGTGGACAGGGGGCACGTACGAGCAGTACTTC; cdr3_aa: CAISESWTGGTYEQYF
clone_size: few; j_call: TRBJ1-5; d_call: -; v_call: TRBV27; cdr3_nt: TGTGCCAGCAGTTTAGAGATTAATCAGCCCCAGCATTTT; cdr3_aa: CASSLEINQPQHF
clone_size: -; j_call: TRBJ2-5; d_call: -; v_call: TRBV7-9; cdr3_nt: TGTGCCAGCAGCTTAGGGGTTGAAGAGACCCAGTACTTC; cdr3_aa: CASSLGVEETQYF
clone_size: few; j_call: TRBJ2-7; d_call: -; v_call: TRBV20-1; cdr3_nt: TGCAGTGCTAGAGCGGTCGGCTCCTACGAGCAGTACTTC; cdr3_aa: CSARAVGSYEQYF
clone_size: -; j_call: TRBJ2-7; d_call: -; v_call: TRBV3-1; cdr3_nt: TGTGCCAGCAGCCCGGCAGCGTGGGAATACGAGCAGTACTTC; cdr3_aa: CASSPAAWEYEQYF
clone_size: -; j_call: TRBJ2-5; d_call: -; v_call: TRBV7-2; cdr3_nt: TGTGCCAGCAGCTTCAACGGGGCTAGGGAGACCCAGTACTTC; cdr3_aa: CASSFNGARETQYF
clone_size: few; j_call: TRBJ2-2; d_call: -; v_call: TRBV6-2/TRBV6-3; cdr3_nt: TGTGCCAGCAGTCCTACTCGTCGCGGGAACACCGGGGAGCTGTTTTTT; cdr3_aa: CASSPTRRGNTGELFF
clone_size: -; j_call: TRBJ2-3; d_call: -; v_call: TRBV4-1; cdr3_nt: TGCGCCAGCAGCCCCGGGGTTGTCCGGGGGCCGAACACAGATACGCAGTATTTT; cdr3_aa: CASSPGVVRGPNTDTQYF
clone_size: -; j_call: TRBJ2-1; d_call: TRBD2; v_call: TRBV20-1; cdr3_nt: TGCAGTGCTAGTGCGCGGGGGGCCAATGAGCAGTTCTTC; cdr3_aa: CSASARGANEQFF
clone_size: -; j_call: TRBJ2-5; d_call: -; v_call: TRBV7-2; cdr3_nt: TGTGCCAGCAGCTTAGTATGGGGGTACCAAGAGACCCAGTACTTC; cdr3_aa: CASSLVWGYQETQYF
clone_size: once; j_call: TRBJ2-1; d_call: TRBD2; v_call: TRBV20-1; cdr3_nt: TGCAGTGCCGATAGCGGGGGGAACAATGAGCAGTTCTTC; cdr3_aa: CSADSGGNNEQFF
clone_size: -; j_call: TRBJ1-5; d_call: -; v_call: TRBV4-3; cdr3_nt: TGCGCCAGCAGCCAAGATCCCGTATCGGGGGGTCCCCATCAGCCCCAGCATTTT; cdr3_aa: CASSQDPVSGGPHQPQHF
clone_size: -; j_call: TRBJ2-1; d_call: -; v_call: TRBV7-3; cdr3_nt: TGTGCCAGCAGCTTTGGCAGGGCTTACAATGAGCAGTTCTTC; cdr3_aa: CASSFGRAYNEQFF
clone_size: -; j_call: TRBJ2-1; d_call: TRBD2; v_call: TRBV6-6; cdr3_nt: TGTGCCAGCAGTTACTCTGGCGGGACTAGCGGAAACAATGAGCAGTTCTTC; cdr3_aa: CASSYSGGTSGNNEQFF
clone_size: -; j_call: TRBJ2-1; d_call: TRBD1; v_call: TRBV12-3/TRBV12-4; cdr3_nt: TGTGCCAGCAGCCCGACAGGGCTGGGGGACAATGAGCAGTTCTTC; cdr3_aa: CASSPTGLGDNEQFF
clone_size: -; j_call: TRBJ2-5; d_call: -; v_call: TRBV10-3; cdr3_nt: TGTGCCATCAGGGAGAGGGCCGAGACCCAGTACTTC; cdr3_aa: CAIRERAETQYF
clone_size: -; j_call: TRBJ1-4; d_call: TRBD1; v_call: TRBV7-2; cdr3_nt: TGTGCCAGCAGCTTAGACAGGGGAGGTGGAAAACTGTTTTTT; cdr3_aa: CASSLDRGGGKLFF
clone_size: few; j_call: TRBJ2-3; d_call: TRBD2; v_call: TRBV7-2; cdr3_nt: TGTGCCAGCAGCTTACGGGGACTAGCGGGGTCCACAGATACGCAGTATTTT; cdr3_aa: CASSLRGLAGSTDTQYF
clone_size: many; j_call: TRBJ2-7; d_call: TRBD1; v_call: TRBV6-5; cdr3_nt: TGTGCCAGCGGAGAAGCCGGGACAGACTACGAGCAGTACTTC; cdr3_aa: CASGEAGTDYEQYF
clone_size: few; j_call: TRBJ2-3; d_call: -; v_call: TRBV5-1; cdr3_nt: TGCGCCAGCAGCTTGGACTATCGCACAGATACGCAGTATTTT; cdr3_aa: CASSLDYRTDTQYF
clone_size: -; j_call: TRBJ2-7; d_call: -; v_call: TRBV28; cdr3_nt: TGTGCCGGCGTTGTAGGACTGGCTAATGACTACGAGCAGTACTTC; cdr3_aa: CAGVVGLANDYEQYF
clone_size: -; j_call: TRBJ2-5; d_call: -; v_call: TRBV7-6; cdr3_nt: TGTGCCAGCAGCCACGGTGGGGGGCATCAAGAGACCCAGTACTTC; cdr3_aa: CASSHGGGHQETQYF
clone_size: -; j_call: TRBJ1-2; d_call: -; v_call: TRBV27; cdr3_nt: TGTGCCAGCAGTTTACGTAGAGGCGCGCACGGCTACACCTTC; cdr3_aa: CASSLRRGAHGYTF
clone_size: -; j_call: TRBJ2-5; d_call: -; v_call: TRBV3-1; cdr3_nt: TGTGCCAGCAGCCAAGATGCGGGCAGACAAGAGACCCAGTACTTC; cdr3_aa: CASSQDAGRQETQYF
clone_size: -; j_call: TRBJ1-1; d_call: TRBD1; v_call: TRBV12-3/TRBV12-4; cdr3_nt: TGTGCCAGCAGTCCGTCCACAGGGGGCATTGAAGCTTTCTTT; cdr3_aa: CASSPSTGGIEAFF
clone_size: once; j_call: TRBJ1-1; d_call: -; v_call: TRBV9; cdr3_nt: TGTGCCAGCAGCGTAGAAGGGAGTCTTGTGAACACTGAAGCTTTCTTT; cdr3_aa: CASSVEGSLVNTEAFF
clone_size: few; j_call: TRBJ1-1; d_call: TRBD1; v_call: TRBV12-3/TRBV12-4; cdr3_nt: TGTGCCAGCAGACTTGGACAGGTGAACACTGAAGCTTTCTTT; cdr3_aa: CASRLGQVNTEAFF
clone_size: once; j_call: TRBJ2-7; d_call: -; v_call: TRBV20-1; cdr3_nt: TGCAGTGCTAGAGATCCAAGGGGGGGCGACATTCGGTACTTC; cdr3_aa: CSARDPRGGDIRYF
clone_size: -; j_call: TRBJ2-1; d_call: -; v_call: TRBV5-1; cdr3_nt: TGCGCCAGCAGCTCTACTCCCTTCTCCTACAATGAGCAGTTCTTC; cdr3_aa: CASSSTPFSYNEQFF
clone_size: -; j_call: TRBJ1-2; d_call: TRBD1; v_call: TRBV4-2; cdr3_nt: TGTGCCAGCAGCCTGGGGGGGACAGACAACTATGGCTACACCTTC; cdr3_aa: CASSLGGTDNYGYTF
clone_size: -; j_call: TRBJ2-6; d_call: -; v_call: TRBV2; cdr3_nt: TGTGCCAGCAGCCTCGCGGTTCCGGGGACCCTCCCTGGGGCCAACGTCCTGACTTTC; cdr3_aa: CASSLAVPGTLPGANVLTF
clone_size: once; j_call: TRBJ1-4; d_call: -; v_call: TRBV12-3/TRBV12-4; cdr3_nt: TGTGCCAGCAGTTTGTTGGAAAGAGTTGGTGAAAAACTGTTTTTT; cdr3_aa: CASSLLERVGEKLFF
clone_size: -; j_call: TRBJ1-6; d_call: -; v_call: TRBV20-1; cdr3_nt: TGCAGTGCTAGCCCGGGACGGAATAATTCGCCCCTCCACTTT; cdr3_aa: CSASPGRNNSPLHF
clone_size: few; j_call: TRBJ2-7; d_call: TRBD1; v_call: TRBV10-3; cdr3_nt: TGTGCCATCAGACCGGGACAGGGAACCTACGAGCAGTACTTC; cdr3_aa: CAIRPGQGTYEQYF
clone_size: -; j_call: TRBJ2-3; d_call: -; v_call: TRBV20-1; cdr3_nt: TGCAGTGCTAGACCCCCAGGGGTGGGCACAGATACGCAGTATTTT; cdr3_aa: CSARPPGVGTDTQYF